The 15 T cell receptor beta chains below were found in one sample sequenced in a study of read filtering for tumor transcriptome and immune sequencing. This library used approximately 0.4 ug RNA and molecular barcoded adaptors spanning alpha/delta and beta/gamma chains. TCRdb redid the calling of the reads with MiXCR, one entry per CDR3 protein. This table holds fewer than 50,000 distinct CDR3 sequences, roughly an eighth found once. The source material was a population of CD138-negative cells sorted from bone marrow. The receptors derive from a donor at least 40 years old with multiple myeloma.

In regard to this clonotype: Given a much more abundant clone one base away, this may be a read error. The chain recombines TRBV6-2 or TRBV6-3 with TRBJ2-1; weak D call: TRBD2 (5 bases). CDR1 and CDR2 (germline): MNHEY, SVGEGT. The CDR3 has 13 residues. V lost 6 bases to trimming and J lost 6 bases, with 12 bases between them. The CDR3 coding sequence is TGTGCCAGCAGCCCCGGACTCAGCAATGAGCAGTTCTTC. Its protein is CASSPGLSNEQFF.

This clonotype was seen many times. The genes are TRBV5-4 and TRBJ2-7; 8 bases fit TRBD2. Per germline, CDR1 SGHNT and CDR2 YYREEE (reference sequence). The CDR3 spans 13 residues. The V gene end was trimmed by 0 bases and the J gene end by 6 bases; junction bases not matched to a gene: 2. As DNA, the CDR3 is TGTGCCAGCAGCTTGGGCGGGAGGAGCGAGCAGTACTTC. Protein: CASSLGGRSEQYF.

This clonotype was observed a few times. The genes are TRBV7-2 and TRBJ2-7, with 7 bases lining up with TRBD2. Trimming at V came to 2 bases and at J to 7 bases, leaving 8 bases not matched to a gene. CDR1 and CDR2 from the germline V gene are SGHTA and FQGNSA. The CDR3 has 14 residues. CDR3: CASSLKVSGAEQYF. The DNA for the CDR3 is TGTGCCAGCAGCTTAAAGGTCAGCGGGGCAGAGCAGTACTTC.

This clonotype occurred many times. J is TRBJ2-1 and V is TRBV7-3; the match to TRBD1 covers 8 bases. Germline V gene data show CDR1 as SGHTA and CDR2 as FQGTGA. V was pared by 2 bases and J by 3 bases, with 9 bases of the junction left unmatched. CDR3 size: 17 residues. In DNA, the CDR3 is TGTGCCAGCAGCTTATTTGCAGGGGGCGCGTTCTACAATGAGCAGTTCTTC. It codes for CASSLFAGGAFYNEQFF.

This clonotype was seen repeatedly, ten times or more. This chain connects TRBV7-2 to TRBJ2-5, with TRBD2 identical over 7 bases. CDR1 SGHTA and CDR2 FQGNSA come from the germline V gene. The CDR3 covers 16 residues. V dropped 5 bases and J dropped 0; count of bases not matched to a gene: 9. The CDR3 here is CASSLPFGTNQETQYF. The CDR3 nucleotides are TGTGCCAGCAGCCTACCCTTCGGGACTAACCAAGAGACCCAGTACTTC.

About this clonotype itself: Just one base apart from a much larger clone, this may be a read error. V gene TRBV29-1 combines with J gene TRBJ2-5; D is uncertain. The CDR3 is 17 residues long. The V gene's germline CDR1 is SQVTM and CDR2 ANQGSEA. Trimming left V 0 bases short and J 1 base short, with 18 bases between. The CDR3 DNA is TGCAGCGTTGAAGATGGCCCCTCAGACGCGGCCCAAGAGACCCAGTACTTC. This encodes CSVEDGPSDAAQETQYF. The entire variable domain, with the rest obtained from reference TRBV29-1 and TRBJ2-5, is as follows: SAVISQKPSRDICQRGTSLTIQCQVDSQVTMMFWYRQQPGQSLTLIATANQGSEATYESGFVIDKFPISRPNLTFSTLTVSNMSPEDSSIYLCSVEDGPSDAAQETQYFGPGTRLLVL.

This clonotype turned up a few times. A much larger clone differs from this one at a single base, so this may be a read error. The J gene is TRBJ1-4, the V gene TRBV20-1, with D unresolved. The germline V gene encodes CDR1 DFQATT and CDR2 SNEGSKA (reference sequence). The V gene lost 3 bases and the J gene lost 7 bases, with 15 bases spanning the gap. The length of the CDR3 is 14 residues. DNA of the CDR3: TGCAGTGCTAGTCCCCGCGACGGGAGTGAAAAACTGTTTTTT. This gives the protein CSASPRDGSEKLFF.

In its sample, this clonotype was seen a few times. CDR3 loop: CASSFSRWAVGELFF. The CDR3 DNA follows: TGTGCCAGCAGCTTCTCCCGCTGGGCTGTCGGGGAGCTGTTTTTT. The chain recombines TRBV7-9 with TRBJ2-2; D ambiguous. The CDR3 runs 15 residues. Trimming pared 3 bases from V and 7 bases from J, leaving 15 bases between. Germline V lookup: CDR1 SEHNR, CDR2 FQNEAQ (reference sequence).

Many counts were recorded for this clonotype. The CDR3 nucleotides read TGTGCCAGTAGTATAGTGGCGGGAACCTCAAGCTCCTACAATGAGCAGTTCTTC. Amino acids: CASSIVAGTSSSYNEQFF. The genes are TRBV19 and TRBJ2-1; D might be TRBD2 (6 bases). Germline V gene sequence: CDR1 LNHDA, CDR2 SQIVND (reference sequence). The length of the CDR3 is 18 residues. V shed 1 base and J shed 0 bases, with 16 bases lying between them.

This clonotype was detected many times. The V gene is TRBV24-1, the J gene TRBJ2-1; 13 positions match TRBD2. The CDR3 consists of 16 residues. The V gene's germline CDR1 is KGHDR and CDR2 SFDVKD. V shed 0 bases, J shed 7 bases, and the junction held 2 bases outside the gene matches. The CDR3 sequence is CATSDLSTSGRNEQFF. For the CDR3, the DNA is TGTGCCACCAGTGATTTGTCGACTAGCGGGAGGAATGAGCAGTTCTTC.

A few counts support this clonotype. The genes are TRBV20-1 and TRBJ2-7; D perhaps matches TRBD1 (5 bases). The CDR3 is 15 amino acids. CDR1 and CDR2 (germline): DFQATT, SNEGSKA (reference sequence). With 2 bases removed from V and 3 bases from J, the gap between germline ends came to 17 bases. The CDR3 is CSARQGPGPFYEQYF. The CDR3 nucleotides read TGCAGTGCTAGACAGGGCCCCGGACCTTTCTACGAGCAGTACTTC.

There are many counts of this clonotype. This CDR3 is CASSSNRQNTEAFF. CDR3 in DNA: TGTGCCAGCAGCTCTAATCGACAAAACACTGAAGCTTTCTTT. V usage is TRBV11-2 and J usage is TRBJ1-1; D is unclear. Germline CDR1 is SGHAT and CDR2 is FQNNGV. Trimming shortened V by 4 bases and J by 2 bases, and 11 bases separated the two germline ends. This CDR3 spans 14 amino acids. The full variable domain, in which reference TRBV11-2 and TRBJ1-1 provide the parts outside the CDR3, is EAGVAQSPRYKIIEKRQSVAFWCNPISGHATLYWYQQILGQGPKLLIQFQNNGVVDDSQLPKDRFSAERLKGVDSTLKIQPAKLEDSAVYLCASSSNRQNTEAFFGQGTRLTVV.

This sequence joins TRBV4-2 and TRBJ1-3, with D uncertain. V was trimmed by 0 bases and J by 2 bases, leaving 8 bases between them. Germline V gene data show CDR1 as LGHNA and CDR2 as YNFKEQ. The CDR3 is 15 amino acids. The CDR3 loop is CASSQDTGAGNTIYF. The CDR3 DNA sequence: TGTGCCAGCAGCCAAGACACGGGCGCTGGAAACACCATATATTTT.

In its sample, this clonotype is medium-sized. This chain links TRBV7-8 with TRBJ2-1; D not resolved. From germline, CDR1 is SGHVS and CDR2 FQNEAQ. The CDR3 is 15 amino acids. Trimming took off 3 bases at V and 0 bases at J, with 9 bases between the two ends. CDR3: CASSLGLSSYNEQFF. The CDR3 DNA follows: TGTGCCAGCAGCTTGGGTTTAAGCTCCTACAATGAGCAGTTCTTC.

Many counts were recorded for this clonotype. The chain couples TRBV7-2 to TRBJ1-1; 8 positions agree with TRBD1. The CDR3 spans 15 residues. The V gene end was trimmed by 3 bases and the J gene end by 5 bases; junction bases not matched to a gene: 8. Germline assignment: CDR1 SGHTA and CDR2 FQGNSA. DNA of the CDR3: TGTGCCAGCAGCTTTTCCGGACAGGGAGGGACTGAAGCTTTCTTT. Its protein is CASSFSGQGGTEAFF.